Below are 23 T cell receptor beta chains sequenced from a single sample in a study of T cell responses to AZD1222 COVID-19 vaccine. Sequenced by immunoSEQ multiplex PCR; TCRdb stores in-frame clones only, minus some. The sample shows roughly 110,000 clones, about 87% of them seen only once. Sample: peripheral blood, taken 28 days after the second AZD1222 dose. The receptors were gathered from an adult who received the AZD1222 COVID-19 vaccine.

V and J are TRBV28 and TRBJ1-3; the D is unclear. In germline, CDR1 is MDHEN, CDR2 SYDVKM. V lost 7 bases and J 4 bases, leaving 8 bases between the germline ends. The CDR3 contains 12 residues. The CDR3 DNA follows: TGTGCCAGCACCCTTCCCGGAAACACCATATATTTT. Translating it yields CASTLPGNTIYF. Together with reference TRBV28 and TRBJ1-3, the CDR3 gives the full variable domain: DVKVTQSSRYLVKRTGEKVFLECVQDMDHENMFWYRQDPGLGLRLIYFSYDVKMKEKGDIPEGYSVSREKKERFSLILESASTNQTSMYLCASTLPGNTIYFGEGSWLTVV.

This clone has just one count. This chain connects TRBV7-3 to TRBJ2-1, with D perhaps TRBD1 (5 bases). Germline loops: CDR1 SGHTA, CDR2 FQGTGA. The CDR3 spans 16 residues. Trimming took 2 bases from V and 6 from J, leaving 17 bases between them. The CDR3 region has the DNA TGTGCCAGCAGCTTACAGGGTAACGCTCTTAGCAATGAGCAGTTCTTC. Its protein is CASSLQGNALSNEQFF.

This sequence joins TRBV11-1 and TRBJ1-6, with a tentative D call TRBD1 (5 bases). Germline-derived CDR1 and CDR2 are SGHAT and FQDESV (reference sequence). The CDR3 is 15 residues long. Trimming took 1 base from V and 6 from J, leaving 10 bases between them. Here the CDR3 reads CASSLVRQSNSPLHF. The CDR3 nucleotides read TGTGCCAGCAGCTTAGTCCGACAGAGTAATTCACCCCTCCACTTT.

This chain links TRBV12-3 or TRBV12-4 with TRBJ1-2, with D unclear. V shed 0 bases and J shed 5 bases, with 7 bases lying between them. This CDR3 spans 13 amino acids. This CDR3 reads CASSLAGSYGYTF. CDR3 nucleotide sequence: TGTGCCAGCAGTTTAGCTGGTAGTTATGGCTACACCTTC.

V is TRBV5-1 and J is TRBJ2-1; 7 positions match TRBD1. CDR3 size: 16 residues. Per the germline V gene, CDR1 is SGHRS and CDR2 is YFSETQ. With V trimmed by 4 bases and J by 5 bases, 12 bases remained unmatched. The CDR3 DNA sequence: TGCGCCAGCAGCCCGACCGGGACAGTCCCCGACAATGAGCAGTTCTTC. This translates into CASSPTGTVPDNEQFF.

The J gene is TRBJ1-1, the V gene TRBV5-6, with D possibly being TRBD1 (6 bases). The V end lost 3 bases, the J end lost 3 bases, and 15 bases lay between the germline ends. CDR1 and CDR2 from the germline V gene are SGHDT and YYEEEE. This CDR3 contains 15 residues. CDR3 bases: TGTGCCAGCAGCTCGATTCAGGGGTTGCACACTGAAGCTTTCTTT. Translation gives CASSSIQGLHTEAFF.

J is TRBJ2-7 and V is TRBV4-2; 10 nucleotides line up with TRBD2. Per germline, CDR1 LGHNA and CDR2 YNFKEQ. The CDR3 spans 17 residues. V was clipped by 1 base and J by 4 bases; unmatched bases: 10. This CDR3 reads CASSQGVGAGGPYEQYF. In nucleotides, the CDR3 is TGTGCCAGCAGCCAAGGGGTCGGAGCGGGGGGGCCGTACGAGCAGTACTTC.

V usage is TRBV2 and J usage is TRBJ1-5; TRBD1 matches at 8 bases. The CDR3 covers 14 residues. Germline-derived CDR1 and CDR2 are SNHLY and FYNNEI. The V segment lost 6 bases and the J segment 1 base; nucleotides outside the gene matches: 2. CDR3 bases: TGTGCCAGCAGCGGACAGGGAAGCAATCAGCCCCAGCATTTT. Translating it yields CASSGQGSNQPQHF. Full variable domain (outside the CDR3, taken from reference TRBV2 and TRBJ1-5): EPEVTQTPSHQVTQMGQEVILRCVPISNHLYFYWYRQILGQKVEFLVSFYNNEISEKSEIFDDQFSVERPDGSNFTLKIRSTKLEDSAMYFCASSGQGSNQPQHFGDGTRLSIL.

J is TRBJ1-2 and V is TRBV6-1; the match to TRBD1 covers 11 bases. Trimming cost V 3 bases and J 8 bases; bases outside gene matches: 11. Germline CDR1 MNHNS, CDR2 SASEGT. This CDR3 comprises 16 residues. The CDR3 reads CASSDLGRTGGWGYTF. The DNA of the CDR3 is TGTGCCAGCAGTGACCTGGGGAGGACAGGGGGCTGGGGCTACACCTTC.

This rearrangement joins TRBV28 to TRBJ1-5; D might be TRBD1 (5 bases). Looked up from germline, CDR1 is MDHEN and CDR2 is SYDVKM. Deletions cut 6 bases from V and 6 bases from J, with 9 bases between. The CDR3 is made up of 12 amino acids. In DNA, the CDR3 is TGTGCCAGCAGGACGGGGGGTCAGCCCCAGCATTTT. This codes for CASRTGGQPQHF.

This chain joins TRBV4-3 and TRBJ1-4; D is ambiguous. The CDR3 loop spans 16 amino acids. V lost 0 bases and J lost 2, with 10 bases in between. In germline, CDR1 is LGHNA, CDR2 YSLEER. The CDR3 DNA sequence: TGCGCCAGCAGCCAAGATATCCGGTCGACTAATGAAAAACTGTTTTTT. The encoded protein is CASSQDIRSTNEKLFF.

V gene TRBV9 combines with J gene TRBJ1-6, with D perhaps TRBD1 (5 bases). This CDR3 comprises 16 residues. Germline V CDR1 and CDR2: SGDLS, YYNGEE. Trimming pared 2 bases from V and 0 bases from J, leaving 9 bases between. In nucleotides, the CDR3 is TGTGCCAGCAGCGTTGACAGCAGCTCCTATAATTCACCCCTCCACTTT. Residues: CASSVDSSSYNSPLHF.

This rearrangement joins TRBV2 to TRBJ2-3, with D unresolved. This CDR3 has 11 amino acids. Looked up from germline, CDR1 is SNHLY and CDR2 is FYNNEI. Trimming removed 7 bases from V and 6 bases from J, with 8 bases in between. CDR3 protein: CASNLGDTQYF. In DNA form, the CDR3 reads TGTGCCAGCAATTTAGGGGATACGCAGTATTTT.

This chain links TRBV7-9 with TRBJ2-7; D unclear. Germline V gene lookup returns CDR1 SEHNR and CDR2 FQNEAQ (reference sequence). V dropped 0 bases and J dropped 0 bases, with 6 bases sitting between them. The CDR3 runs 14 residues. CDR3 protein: CASSLAPSSYEQYF. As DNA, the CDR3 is TGTGCCAGCAGCTTAGCGCCCAGCTCCTACGAGCAGTACTTC.

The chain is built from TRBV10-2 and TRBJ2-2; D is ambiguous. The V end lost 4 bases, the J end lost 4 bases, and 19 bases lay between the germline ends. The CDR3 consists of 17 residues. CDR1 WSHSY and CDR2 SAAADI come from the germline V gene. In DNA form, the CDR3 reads TGCGCCAGCAGTGCGCTTCTCCGGGTGTCGGGCACCGGGGAGCTGTTTTTT. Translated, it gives CASSALLRVSGTGELFF.

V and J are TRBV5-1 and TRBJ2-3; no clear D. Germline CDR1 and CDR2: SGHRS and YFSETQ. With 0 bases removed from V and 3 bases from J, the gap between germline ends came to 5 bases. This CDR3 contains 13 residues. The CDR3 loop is CASSLEVTDTQYF. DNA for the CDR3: TGCGCCAGCAGCTTGGAGGTTACAGATACGCAGTATTTT.

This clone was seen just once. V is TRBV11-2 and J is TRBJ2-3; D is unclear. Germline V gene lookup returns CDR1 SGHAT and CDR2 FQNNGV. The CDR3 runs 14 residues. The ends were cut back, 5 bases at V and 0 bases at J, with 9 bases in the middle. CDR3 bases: TGTGCCAGCAGCCCCACCTCTAGCACAGATACGCAGTATTTT. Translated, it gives CASSPTSSTDTQYF.

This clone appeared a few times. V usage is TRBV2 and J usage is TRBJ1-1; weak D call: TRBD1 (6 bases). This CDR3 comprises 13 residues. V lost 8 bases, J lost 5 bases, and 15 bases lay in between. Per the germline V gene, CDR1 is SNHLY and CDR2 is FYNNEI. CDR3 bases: TGTGCCAGCTCTAGCTTACAGGGAACTGAAGCTTTCTTT. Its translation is CASSSLQGTEAFF.

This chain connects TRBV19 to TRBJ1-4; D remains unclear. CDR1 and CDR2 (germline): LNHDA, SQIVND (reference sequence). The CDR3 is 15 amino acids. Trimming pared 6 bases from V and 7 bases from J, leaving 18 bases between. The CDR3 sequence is CASRTTDSTGEKLFF. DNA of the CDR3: TGTGCCAGTAGGACAACCGATTCGACGGGTGAAAAACTGTTTTTT.

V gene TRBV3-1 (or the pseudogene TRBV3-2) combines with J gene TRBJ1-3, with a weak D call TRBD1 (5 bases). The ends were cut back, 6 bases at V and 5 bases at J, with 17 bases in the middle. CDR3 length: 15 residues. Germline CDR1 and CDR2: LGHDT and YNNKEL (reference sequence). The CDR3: CASSPTDSYRNTIYF. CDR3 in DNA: TGTGCCAGCAGTCCAACCGACAGCTATAGAAACACCATATATTTT.

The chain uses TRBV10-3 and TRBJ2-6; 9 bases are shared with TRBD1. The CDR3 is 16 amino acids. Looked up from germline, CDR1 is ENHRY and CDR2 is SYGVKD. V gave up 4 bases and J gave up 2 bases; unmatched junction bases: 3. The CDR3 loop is CAISATGGAGANVLTF. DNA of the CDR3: TGTGCCATCAGTGCCACAGGGGGCGCTGGGGCCAACGTCCTGACTTTC.

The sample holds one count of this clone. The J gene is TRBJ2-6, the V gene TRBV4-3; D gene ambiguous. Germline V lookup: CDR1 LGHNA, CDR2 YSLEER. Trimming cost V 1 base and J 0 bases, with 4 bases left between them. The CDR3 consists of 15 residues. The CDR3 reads CASSQGVSGANVLTF. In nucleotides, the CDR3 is TGCGCCAGCAGCCAAGGGGTCTCTGGGGCCAACGTCCTGACTTTC.

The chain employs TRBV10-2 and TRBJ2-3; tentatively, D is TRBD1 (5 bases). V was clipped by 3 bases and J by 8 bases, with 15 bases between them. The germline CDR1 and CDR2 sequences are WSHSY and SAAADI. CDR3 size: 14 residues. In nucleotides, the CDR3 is TGCGCCAGCAGTGAATCGGACACCCCGGCTACGCAGTATTTT. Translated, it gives CASSESDTPATQYF.